A selection of T cell receptor beta chains follows, all from one sample in a study of blood T cell repertoires in COVID-19. This table comes from immunoSEQ multiplex PCR, and its TCRdb copy is limited to in-frame clones, with some not included. The table lists approximately 230,000 clones, approximately 90% of them singletons. The sample taken for sequencing was peripheral blood. These receptors came from a man aged 25-40 years who had recovered from COVID-19. CDR3s include the opening cysteine and the closing phenylalanine or tryptophan. A D gene is named only where the DNA matches it firmly. Not all rows give a size; the values are once, few, many and, for expanded clones, a class.

d_call: -; clone_size: -; j_call: TRBJ1-5; v_call: TRBV19; cdr3_nt: TGTGCCAGTAGAGGGGGAGGGCGGAGGGCCCAGCATTTT; cdr3_aa: CASRGGGRRAQHF
d_call: TRBD1; clone_size: -; j_call: TRBJ1-5; v_call: TRBV10-3; cdr3_nt: TGTGCCATCAGTGCGACGACAGGGATCGGACAGCCCCAGCATTTT; cdr3_aa: CAISATTGIGQPQHF
d_call: TRBD1; clone_size: -; j_call: TRBJ1-2; v_call: TRBV6-1; cdr3_nt: TGTGCCAGCAGTGAGGGAACAGGGGGCCACGGTAACTATGGCTACACCTTC; cdr3_aa: CASSEGTGGHGNYGYTF
d_call: -; clone_size: -; j_call: TRBJ2-6; v_call: TRBV6-2/TRBV6-3; cdr3_nt: TGTGCCAGCAGTTACTGGCAGGGTGCTGGGGCCAACGTCCTGACTTTC; cdr3_aa: CASSYWQGAGANVLTF
d_call: TRBD1; clone_size: -; j_call: TRBJ1-6; v_call: TRBV4-2; cdr3_nt: TGTGCCAGCAGCCACCCAGTGAGGGGGCGAAATTCACCCCTCCACTTT; cdr3_aa: CASSHPVRGRNSPLHF
d_call: -; clone_size: -; j_call: TRBJ2-3; v_call: TRBV5-3; cdr3_nt: TGTGCCAGAAGCGGAGTCCCCACAGATACGCAGTATTTT; cdr3_aa: CARSGVPTDTQYF
d_call: TRBD1; clone_size: -; j_call: TRBJ2-4; v_call: TRBV10-3; cdr3_nt: TGTGCCGCCTCCGGGACAGTAGACATTCAGTACTTC; cdr3_aa: CAASGTVDIQYF
d_call: TRBD2; clone_size: once; j_call: TRBJ2-1; v_call: TRBV15; cdr3_nt: TGTGCCACCAGCAAGACTAGCGGGGGGGCCTATTCCAATGAGCAGTTCTTC; cdr3_aa: CATSKTSGGAYSNEQFF
d_call: -; clone_size: -; j_call: TRBJ2-3; v_call: TRBV15; cdr3_nt: TGTGCCACCAGCAGAGATTGGGCCGAAACGCAGTATTTT; cdr3_aa: CATSRDWAETQYF
d_call: -; clone_size: -; j_call: TRBJ1-2; v_call: TRBV6-1; cdr3_nt: TGTGCCAGCAGTGAAGGTGGTAGGGGGATCTATGGCTACACCTTC; cdr3_aa: CASSEGGRGIYGYTF
d_call: -; clone_size: -; j_call: TRBJ1-2; v_call: TRBV19; cdr3_nt: TGTGCCAGTAGTATAGTCGGGACATTGAGGGGCTACACCTTC; cdr3_aa: CASSIVGTLRGYTF
d_call: -; clone_size: -; j_call: TRBJ2-7; v_call: TRBV6-5; cdr3_nt: TGTGCCAGCAGCGCGGGACCCTACGAGCAGTACTTC; cdr3_aa: CASSAGPYEQYF
d_call: -; clone_size: -; j_call: TRBJ1-3; v_call: TRBV4-3; cdr3_nt: TGCGCCAGCAGCTCCAAACCAACAGGGTCTGGAAACACCATATATTTT; cdr3_aa: CASSSKPTGSGNTIYF
d_call: -; clone_size: -; j_call: TRBJ2-1; v_call: TRBV24-1; cdr3_nt: TGTGCCACCAGTGCCCAAGGGGGGGACTCCTACAATGAGCAGTTCTTC; cdr3_aa: CATSAQGGDSYNEQFF
d_call: -; clone_size: once; j_call: TRBJ1-2; v_call: TRBV9; cdr3_nt: TGTGCCAGCAGCGTAGATCATCCTAACTATGGCTACACCTTC; cdr3_aa: CASSVDHPNYGYTF
d_call: -; clone_size: -; j_call: TRBJ2-3; v_call: TRBV12-5; cdr3_nt: TGTGCTAGTGCCCAGGGGGGCAACGTCCCAGATACGCAGTATTTT; cdr3_aa: CASAQGGNVPDTQYF
d_call: TRBD2; clone_size: -; j_call: TRBJ2-1; v_call: TRBV5-1; cdr3_nt: TGCGCCAGCATCCTGACTAGCGGGGGGAGGCATGAGCAGTTCTTC; cdr3_aa: CASILTSGGRHEQFF
d_call: -; clone_size: -; j_call: TRBJ1-1; v_call: TRBV5-1; cdr3_nt: TGCGCCAGCAGGGAGCCCGGAACTGAAGCTTTCTTT; cdr3_aa: CASREPGTEAFF
d_call: -; clone_size: -; j_call: TRBJ1-2; v_call: TRBV4-1; cdr3_nt: TGCGCCAGCAGCCAACCAGGTTTTAACTATGGCTACACCTTC; cdr3_aa: CASSQPGFNYGYTF
d_call: -; clone_size: -; j_call: TRBJ2-7; v_call: TRBV15; cdr3_nt: TGTGCCACCAGCAGAGATTGGGCCGTTTCCTACGAGCAGTACTTC; cdr3_aa: CATSRDWAVSYEQYF
d_call: -; clone_size: -; j_call: TRBJ1-3; v_call: TRBV11-2; cdr3_nt: TGTGCCAGCAGCCTGGGACCGGGACTATCCTCAAACACCATATATTTT; cdr3_aa: CASSLGPGLSSNTIYF
d_call: TRBD1; clone_size: few; j_call: TRBJ1-2; v_call: TRBV27; cdr3_nt: TGTGCCAGCAGTCTACAGGGGGACTATGGCTACACCTTC; cdr3_aa: CASSLQGDYGYTF
d_call: -; clone_size: -; j_call: TRBJ1-5; v_call: TRBV6-6; cdr3_nt: TGTGCCAGCGTGGCAGGCTCAAATCAGCCCCAGCATTTT; cdr3_aa: CASVAGSNQPQHF
d_call: TRBD2; clone_size: -; j_call: TRBJ2-7; v_call: TRBV6-2/TRBV6-3; cdr3_nt: TGTGCCAGCAGTTACGAGGCTAGCGGGCCCTCCTACGAGCAGTACTTC; cdr3_aa: CASSYEASGPSYEQYF
d_call: TRBD1; clone_size: -; j_call: TRBJ2-7; v_call: TRBV30; cdr3_nt: TGTGCCTGGAGTGGTCGCCAGGGGGCCTACGAGCAGTACTTC; cdr3_aa: CAWSGRQGAYEQYF
d_call: TRBD1; clone_size: -; j_call: TRBJ2-7; v_call: TRBV3-1/TRBV3-2; cdr3_nt: TGTGCCAGCAGCCAATTAACATCCGGGACAGAGTACTCCTACGAGCAGTACTTC; cdr3_aa: CASSQLTSGTEYSYEQYF
d_call: -; clone_size: -; j_call: TRBJ1-2; v_call: TRBV4-2; cdr3_nt: TGTGCCAGCAGCCAGGACAGCCAGGGTTATGGCTACACCTTC; cdr3_aa: CASSQDSQGYGYTF
d_call: TRBD2; clone_size: -; j_call: TRBJ2-7; v_call: TRBV19; cdr3_nt: TGTGCCAGTAGTATTTCCCCCCTAGCGGGGGGGCCTGAGCAGTACTTC; cdr3_aa: CASSISPLAGGPEQYF
d_call: TRBD1; clone_size: -; j_call: TRBJ1-2; v_call: TRBV11-2; cdr3_nt: TGTGCCAGCAGCTTCAGCCAACAGGGGAATGGCTACACCTTC; cdr3_aa: CASSFSQQGNGYTF
d_call: -; clone_size: -; j_call: TRBJ2-7; v_call: TRBV30; cdr3_nt: TGTGCCTGGAGGGATAGCCACTACGAGCAGTACTTC; cdr3_aa: CAWRDSHYEQYF
d_call: -; clone_size: -; j_call: TRBJ2-3; v_call: TRBV5-5; cdr3_nt: TGTGCCAGCAGCCCTAGACCTACGCCTAGCACAGATACGCAGTATTTT; cdr3_aa: CASSPRPTPSTDTQYF
d_call: TRBD1; clone_size: -; j_call: TRBJ2-4; v_call: TRBV6-5; cdr3_nt: TGTGCCAGCAGACCACAGGGGAAAAACATTCAGTACTTC; cdr3_aa: CASRPQGKNIQYF
d_call: -; clone_size: -; j_call: TRBJ2-4; v_call: TRBV2; cdr3_nt: TGTGCCAGCAGTGGACTGTTGTACATTCAGTACTTC; cdr3_aa: CASSGLLYIQYF
d_call: -; clone_size: few; j_call: TRBJ1-6; v_call: TRBV21-1; cdr3_nt: TGTGCCAGCAGCAAATCAGGACAGGGGCTGGCACCCCTCCACTTT; cdr3_aa: CASSKSGQGLAPLHF
d_call: -; clone_size: -; j_call: TRBJ2-4; v_call: TRBV6-2/TRBV6-3; cdr3_nt: TGTGCCAGCAGTTACTATGGCAACAAAAACATTCAGTACTTC; cdr3_aa: CASSYYGNKNIQYF
d_call: TRBD2; clone_size: -; j_call: TRBJ2-7; v_call: TRBV6-2/TRBV6-3; cdr3_nt: TGTGCCAGCAGTTACGACCCGGCTAGCGGGGGGAAGCAGTACTTC; cdr3_aa: CASSYDPASGGKQYF